This T cell receptor (beta chain) derives from a study of vaccination effects on CD4 cells after COVID-19. General study results and limits: The study dataset contains few convalescent patients and includes no early post-infection timepoints. Late post-vaccination, clones induced by infection and those induced by vaccine underwent marked clonal contraction.

Using immunoSEQ multiplex PCR, the repertoire was profiled, and TCRdb retains in-frame clones only, with some absent. The sample has approximately 30,000 clones; over 65% are singletons. Sequencing followed a ViraFEST assay step that expanded antigen-specific CD4+ T cells with viral peptide pools. Isolating CD4+ T cells followed roughly ten days of culture. Negative nucleocapsid antibody tests before and after vaccination confirmed no previous SARS-CoV-2 infection. Researchers swapped half the medium for IL-2 medium on both days 3 and 7. Details on this clone: Its antigen is undetermined.

Per the germline V gene, CDR1 is SEHNR and CDR2 is FQNEAQ (reference sequence). The CDR3 sequence is 15 residues long. V was trimmed by 8 bases and J by 4 bases, leaving 18 bases between them. Here the sequenced sample was CD4+ T cells from PBMCs cultured with HCoV-NL63 spike peptides, taken before COVID-19 vaccination. The sequence derives from a human donor who received a COVID-19 vaccine. The gene calls are TRBV7-9 and TRBJ2-1; maybe TRBD2 (5 bases). CDR3 protein: CASGRGRQLYNEQFF. The CDR3 DNA is TGTGCCAGCGGCCGAGGGCGGCAATTATACAATGAGCAGTTCTTC.